The 26 T cell receptor beta chains below all came from one sample that was sequenced in a study of shared clonotypes between healthy human individuals. Sequenced by immunoSEQ multiplex PCR; TCRdb stores in-frame clones only, minus some. The sample has 850,000 to 1,100,000 clones; roughly 80% are singletons. Source material: memory CD4+ T cells from PBMCs. Subset noted: CD45RA-negative fraction. Receptors originate from a man younger than 35 in good health. Some clones in this sample may be carry-over from other donors' samples.

The genes are TRBV7-2 and TRBJ2-7; no definite D call. The V gene lost 1 base and the J gene lost 0 bases, with 10 bases spanning the gap. Germline values: CDR1 SGHTA, CDR2 FQGNSA. The CDR3 is 15 amino acids. The CDR3 spells CASSLGPGYSYEQYF. For the CDR3, the DNA is TGTGCCAGCAGCTTAGGGCCCGGTTACTCCTACGAGCAGTACTTC. Variable domain in full (rest from reference TRBV7-2 and TRBJ2-7): GAGVSQSPSNKVTEKGKDVELRCDPISGHTALYWYRQSLGQGLEFLIYFQGNSAPDKSGLPSDRFSAERTGGSVSTLTIQRTQQEDSAVYLCASSLGPGYSYEQYFGPGTRLTVT.

In its sample, this clone was seen once. This rearrangement joins TRBV6-5 to TRBJ2-2; 7 positions agree with TRBD2. CDR1 and CDR2 from the germline V gene are MNHEY and SVGAGI. The CDR3 has 14 residues. The J segment lost 0 bases and the V segment lost 8 bases, leaving 3 bases of the junction unmatched. The CDR3, as DNA: TGTGCCAGCCTCCGGGGGGCGAACACCGGGGAGCTGTTTTTT. Encoded protein: CASLRGANTGELFF.

The J gene is TRBJ2-1, the V gene TRBV25-1, with 8 bases aligning to TRBD2. Germline V gives CDR1 MGHDK, CDR2 SYGVNS. Trimming at V came to 3 bases and at J to 6 bases, leaving 4 bases not matched to a gene. The CDR3 has 14 amino acids. CDR3 nucleotide sequence: TGTGCCAGCAGTGATGCTAGCGGGTTCAATGAGCAGTTCTTC. It is translated as CASSDASGFNEQFF.

The CDR3 sequence is CASTIQESGGRETQYF. In DNA, the CDR3 is TGTGCCAGCACCATCCAGGAGTCCGGGGGCCGCGAGACCCAGTACTTC. The rearrangement uses TRBV11-2 and TRBJ2-5, with D tentatively TRBD1 or TRBD2 (6 bases each). Looked up from germline, CDR1 is SGHAT and CDR2 is FQNNGV. The CDR3 is made up of 16 amino acids. V lost 7 bases and J lost 5, with 23 bases in between.

The chain combines TRBV4-3 with TRBJ2-3; 8 nucleotides align to TRBD1. This CDR3 region has 16 residues. The ends lost 4 bases at V and 4 bases at J; junction bases unmatched: 10. From germline, CDR1 is LGHNA and CDR2 YSLEER. The CDR3: CASSRLDRGGADTQYF. The CDR3 nucleotides read TGCGCCAGCAGCCGTCTAGACAGGGGAGGAGCAGATACGCAGTATTTT.

The CDR3 DNA reads as TGTGCCAGCAGCACCGGGACGGACGGGGAGACCCAGTACTTC. It encodes CASSTGTDGETQYF. The chain combines TRBV7-9 with TRBJ2-5; perhaps D is TRBD1 or TRBD2 (5 bases each). The CDR3 loop spans 14 amino acids. The germline CDR1 and CDR2 sequences are SEHNR and FQNEAQ (reference sequence). The V gene lost 5 bases and the J gene lost 5 bases, with 15 bases spanning the gap.

The genes are TRBV28 and TRBJ2-5, with D hard to call. V was trimmed by 3 bases and J by 7 bases, leaving 9 bases between them. The CDR3 loop spans 12 amino acids. Germline V gene lookup returns CDR1 MDHEN and CDR2 SYDVKM. The CDR3 DNA reads as TGTGCCAGCAGTTTGTTCTTTGGGACCCAGTACTTC. It yields the protein CASSLFFGTQYF.

Regarding this clone: Its ends do not fully match the called genes, so a read error is possible. The CDR3 DNA follows: TGTGCCAGCAGCTTGGAAAGACAGCTCAGTGGCTTGGTGTATTTC. Encoded protein: CASSLERQLSGLVYF. The V gene is TRBV11-2, the J gene TRBJ2-4; a weak D match, TRBD1 (5 bases). Germline values: CDR1 SGHAT, CDR2 FQNNGV. This CDR3 spans 15 amino acids.

The V and J genes are TRBV15 and TRBJ2-1, with 7 bases matching TRBD2. Per the germline V gene, CDR1 is LNHNV and CDR2 is YYDKDF (reference sequence). The CDR3 is 16 amino acids. J was trimmed by 0 bases and V by 3 bases; bases with no gene match: 5. CDR3 coding DNA: TGTGCCACCAGCAGGGGTTCTAGCGGCTCCTACAATGAGCAGTTCTTC. This encodes CATSRGSSGSYNEQFF.

J is TRBJ2-2 and V is TRBV4-1, with TRBD2 matching 8 bases. Looked up from germline, CDR1 is MGHRA and CDR2 is YSYEKL. The CDR3 spans 17 residues. J was trimmed by 0 bases and V by 1 base; bases with no gene match: 4. The CDR3 protein is CASSQGPSGSNTGELFF. The CDR3 coding sequence is TGCGCCAGCAGCCAAGGCCCTAGCGGGTCGAACACCGGGGAGCTGTTTTTT.

The V call is TRBV28, the J call TRBJ2-7, with D perhaps TRBD1 (6 bases). With 5 bases removed from V and 9 bases from J, the gap between germline ends came to 17 bases. Germline-derived CDR1 and CDR2 are MDHEN and SYDVKM. This CDR3 has 13 amino acids. In DNA form, the CDR3 reads TGTGCCAGCAGTCCCCCAGGGGTATGGGGGCAGTACTTC. Its protein product is CASSPPGVWGQYF.

This clone appeared once. The J gene is TRBJ2-5, the V gene TRBV2; TRBD1 matches 8 bases. Trimming cost V 5 bases and J 1 base; bases outside gene matches: 3. The CDR3 covers 14 residues. Germline values: CDR1 SNHLY, CDR2 FYNNEI. CDR3 loop: CASSKTGGQETQYF. The CDR3 DNA is TGTGCCAGCAGTAAAACAGGGGGCCAAGAGACCCAGTACTTC.

This clone was counted a few times. V usage is TRBV6-6 and J usage is TRBJ2-1; maybe TRBD2 (6 bases). This CDR3 has 16 amino acids. Germline loops: CDR1 MNHNY, CDR2 SVGAGI (reference sequence). V gave up 6 bases and J gave up 1 base, with 16 bases separating them. For the CDR3, the DNA is TGTGCCAGCAGATCTCTGGCCGGGGGATCCTACAATGAGCAGTTCTTC. Protein sequence: CASRSLAGGSYNEQFF.

This chain connects TRBV6-1 to TRBJ2-3, with D possibly TRBD1 on 5 matching bases. This CDR3 is 14 amino acids long. CDR1 and CDR2 (germline): MNHNS, SASEGT. V lost 8 bases and J 4 bases, leaving 16 bases between the germline ends. The CDR3 coding sequence is TGTGCCAGCGGCCTGGGGCCCAGGGCAGATACGCAGTATTTT. This sequence encodes CASGLGPRADTQYF.

This chain uses TRBV6-6 with TRBJ2-5; 7 bases are shared with TRBD1. Germline V gene data show CDR1 as MNHNY and CDR2 as SVGAGI (reference sequence). The CDR3 extends over 15 amino acids. The ends lost 6 bases at V and 5 bases at J; junction bases unmatched: 12. The CDR3: CASRARYRGWETQYF. CDR3 bases: TGTGCCAGCAGGGCCAGATACAGGGGTTGGGAGACCCAGTACTTC.

The CDR3 loop is CASSLRGTGALSGANVLTF. The CDR3 nucleotides read TGTGCCAGCAGTCTAAGGGGCACAGGGGCTCTCTCTGGGGCCAACGTCCTGACTTTC. The chain employs TRBV28 and TRBJ2-6; 7 bases map to TRBD1. Germline CDR1 reads MDHEN; CDR2 reads SYDVKM. V shed 5 bases and J 0 bases; nucleotides not matched to a gene: 13. The CDR3 is made up of 19 amino acids.

This chain links TRBV11-3 with TRBJ2-2; maybe TRBD1 (5 bases). Germline lookup yields CDR1 SGHNT and CDR2 YENEEA. The V gene lost 5 bases and the J gene lost 6 bases, with 16 bases spanning the gap. The CDR3 covers 15 residues. CDR3 in amino acids: CASSLRQSESGELFF. The CDR3 DNA sequence: TGTGCCAGCAGCCTCCGACAGAGCGAGTCCGGGGAGCTGTTTTTT.

This chain joins TRBV15 and TRBJ2-2, with D uncertain. Germline CDR1 and CDR2: LNHNV and YYDKDF (reference sequence). Trimming stripped 7 bases from V and 2 bases from J, with 5 bases between. This CDR3 contains 12 residues. CDR3 DNA sequence: TGTGCCACCACCCTAAACACCGGGGAGCTGTTTTTT. Protein sequence: CATTLNTGELFF.

On this clone: A much bigger clone sits one base away, suggesting this may be a read error. Different DNA sequences within this sample yield the same CDR3. The chain joins TRBV7-9 to TRBJ1-1; D might be TRBD1 (5 bases). The V gene's germline CDR1 is SEHNR and CDR2 FQNEAQ (reference sequence). There are 13 residues in the CDR3. V was trimmed by 5 bases and J by 3 bases, leaving 10 bases between them. As DNA, the CDR3 is TGTGCCAGCAGCCTTACAGGAGACACTGAAGCTTTCTTT. This encodes CASSLTGDTEAFF. Full variable domain (rest looked up from reference TRBV7-9 and TRBJ1-1): DTGVSQNPRHKITKRGQNVTFRCDPISEHNRLYWYRQTLGQGPEFLTYFQNEAQLEKSRLLSDRFSAERPKGSFSTLEIQRTEQGDSAMYLCASSLTGDTEAFFGQGTRLTVV.

This clone has only one observation. The chain carries TRBV4-1 and TRBJ2-7; D gene ambiguous. V was clipped by 1 base and J by 2 bases, with 18 bases between them. Germline-derived CDR1 and CDR2 are MGHRA and YSYEKL. The length of the CDR3 is 17 residues. Here the CDR3 reads CASSQAVPGARAYEQYF. CDR3 in DNA: TGCGCCAGCAGCCAAGCCGTCCCCGGCGCTAGGGCCTACGAGCAGTACTTC.

This clone turned up a few times. The rearrangement links TRBV6-5 to TRBJ2-7; D not certain. Germline-derived CDR1 and CDR2 are MNHEY and SVGAGI. This CDR3 contains 15 residues. The V gene lost 0 bases and the J gene lost 4 bases, with 13 bases spanning the gap. In DNA form, the CDR3 reads TGTGCCAGCAGTTACTCAAGTGCCTACCCTTACGAGCAGTACTTC. The encoded protein is CASSYSSAYPYEQYF.

V and J are TRBV19 and TRBJ2-3, with D perhaps given as TRBD1 or TRBD2 (6 bases each). V shed 10 bases and J shed 3 bases, with 20 bases lying between them. Germline CDR1 LNHDA, CDR2 SQIVND (reference sequence). The length of the CDR3 is 15 residues. This CDR3 is CATQAVGGRTDTQYF. CDR3 coding DNA: TGTGCCACCCAAGCTGTCGGGGGCCGGACAGATACGCAGTATTTT.

V usage is TRBV28 and J usage is TRBJ2-7; 10 bases align to TRBD1. Germline loops: CDR1 MDHEN, CDR2 SYDVKM. The length of the CDR3 is 15 residues. J lost 4 bases, V lost 8 bases, and 11 bases had no gene match. CDR3 bases: TGTGCCAGCTGGGGCCAGGGGACAGGGGAGTACGAGCAGTACTTC. It encodes CASWGQGTGEYEQYF.

Remarks on this clone: This sample includes further DNA sequences coding for the same CDR3. The chain links TRBV9 to TRBJ2-7; the D is unclear. Germline V gene data show CDR1 as SGDLS and CDR2 as YYNGEE. The CDR3 contains 14 residues. The ends were cut back, 4 bases at V and 0 bases at J, with 11 bases in the middle. The CDR3 spells CASSPWDTSYEQYF. For the CDR3, the DNA is TGTGCCAGCAGCCCTTGGGATACCTCCTACGAGCAGTACTTC.

With respect to this clone: Other DNA sequences in this sample translate to the same CDR3. V usage is TRBV6-5 and J usage is TRBJ2-7; D is possibly TRBD2 (6 bases). This CDR3 spans 14 amino acids. V was trimmed by 4 bases and J by 2 bases, leaving 12 bases between them. The germline gives CDR1 MNHEY, CDR2 SVGAGI. CDR3 in amino acids: CASSSPGLTYEQYF. CDR3 in DNA: TGTGCCAGCAGTTCCCCGGGACTCACCTACGAGCAGTACTTC.

The CDR3 spells CASSHSQRDRPQYF. CDR3 DNA: TGTGCCAGCAGTCATAGCCAGCGGGACAGACCCCAGTACTTC. This chain joins TRBV7-3 and TRBJ2-7; perhaps D is TRBD1 or TRBD2 (7 bases each). Germline-derived CDR1 and CDR2 are SGHTA and FQGTGA. Trimming removed 6 bases from V and 10 bases from J, with 22 bases in between. This CDR3 comprises 14 residues.